The 17 T cell receptor beta chains presented below share a single source sample, sequenced in a study of T-cell reconstitution after alpha-beta-depleted transplantation in children listed by TCRdb under 2016. The library was built by means of PCR. The sequencing machine was an Illumina HiSeq 2500. TCR libraries were prepared with molecular barcoding, using unique molecular identifiers to normalize TCRbeta repertoire quantification. Clones were called with MiXCR by TCRdb after fastp trimmed the public reads at Q25, and only in-frame beta chains were retained. Each entry is one CDR3 protein sequence, shown with its most common DNA and genes. The sample table contains some 550,000 distinct CDR3 sequences; only one count was recorded for about a sixth of them. Roughly 3.3% of the sample is in the top ten clones. The sequencing here drew on PBMCs from the stem cell graft donor, taken from the stem cell graft. Receptors were obtained from a human donor who donated a stem cell graft to a child with acute lymphoblastic leukemia.

The chain carries TRBV9 and TRBJ1-1; D is perhaps TRBD1 (5 bases). Trimming took 5 bases from V and 5 from J, leaving 25 bases between them. Germline V gene data show CDR1 as SGDLS and CDR2 as YYNGEE. There are 17 residues in the CDR3. The CDR3 sequence is CASSDKPGRRARTEAFF. The CDR3 nucleotides read TGTGCCAGCAGTGACAAACCGGGACGCCGGGCGAGGACTGAAGCTTTCTTT.

The rearrangement links TRBV29-1 to TRBJ2-2, with 10 nucleotides matching TRBD2. This CDR3 has 15 residues. Trimming took 6 bases from V and 5 from J; bases not matched to a gene: 9. Germline CDR1 reads SQVTM; CDR2 reads ANQGSEA. CDR3 DNA: TGCAGCGTGTCTAGCGGGAGATCGGGAACCGGGGAGCTGTTTTTT. Amino acid sequence: CSVSSGRSGTGELFF.

A few counts support this clonotype. This chain joins TRBV27 and TRBJ2-3; D is perhaps TRBD1 (6 bases). Germline-derived CDR1 and CDR2 are MNHEY and SMNVEV (reference sequence). Trimming removed 7 bases from V and 4 bases from J, with 18 bases in between. The CDR3 length is 15 residues. In nucleotides, the CDR3 is TGTGCCAGCAACGTCCATCAGGGGTCCCCAGATACGCAGTATTTT. Protein: CASNVHQGSPDTQYF.

The CDR3 DNA reads TGCGCCAGCAGCTGGACTAGCGCGACCGGGGAGCTGTTTTTT. It specifies CASSWTSATGELFF. The chain has TRBV5-1 and TRBJ2-2; the match to TRBD2 covers 9 bases. The CDR3 is made up of 14 amino acids. V lost 3 bases, J lost 5 bases, and 2 bases stayed unmatched. CDR1 and CDR2 from the germline V gene are SGHRS and YFSETQ.

This clonotype was detected only a few times. This chain uses TRBV3-1 with TRBJ1-2; 7 bases are shared with TRBD1. This CDR3 comprises 16 residues. V lost 3 bases, J lost 2 bases, and 9 bases stayed unmatched. CDR1 LGHDT and CDR2 YNNKEL come from the germline V gene (reference sequence). The CDR3 region is CASSQDYRGQNYGYTF. The CDR3 nucleotides read TGTGCCAGCAGCCAGGACTACAGGGGCCAGAACTATGGCTACACCTTC.

With respect to this clonotype: A read error may account for a junction end that differs from germline. J is TRBJ2-1 and V is TRBV14; tentatively, D is TRBD2 (5 bases). The CDR3 is 16 residues long. Germline CDR1 reads SGHDN; CDR2 reads FVKESK. As DNA, the CDR3 is TGTGCCAGCAGCCAAGGTATGCGGGCCACCTACAATCAGCAGTTCTTC. Translating it yields CASSQGMRATYNQQFF.

V is TRBV6-1 and J is TRBJ1-1; a weak D match, TRBD1 (5 bases). The CDR3 runs to 14 residues. V was trimmed by 6 bases and J by 1 base, leaving 12 bases between them. CDR1 MNHNS and CDR2 SASEGT come from the germline V gene. The CDR3 is CASRAGTANTEAFF. The CDR3 DNA reads TGTGCCAGCAGGGCCGGGACGGCGAACACTGAAGCTTTCTTT.

V is TRBV3-1 and J is TRBJ2-7, with a tentative D call TRBD2 (6 bases). Germline V gene data show CDR1 as LGHDT and CDR2 as YNNKEL (reference sequence). V gave up 0 bases and J gave up 7 bases, with 10 bases separating them. CDR3 length: 13 residues. The CDR3, as DNA: TGTGCCAGCAGCCAAGAGGGACTGGGGGAGCAGTACTTC. This encodes CASSQEGLGEQYF.

This chain links TRBV27 with TRBJ1-5; perhaps TRBD1 as D (5 bases). This CDR3 spans 15 amino acids. Germline assignment: CDR1 MNHEY and CDR2 SMNVEV (reference sequence). V was shortened by 5 bases and J by 2 bases, with 13 bases between the two germline ends. CDR3 sequence (DNA): TGTGCCAGCAGTAGTCTTGGGGGGGGCAATCAGCCCCAGCATTTT. Translation: CASSSLGGGNQPQHF.

This clonotype was recorded a few times. The chain recombines TRBV5-1 with TRBJ1-1, with 10 bases identical to TRBD1. Germline assignment: CDR1 SGHRS and CDR2 YFSETQ. The CDR3 has 17 amino acids. The J segment lost 4 bases and the V segment lost 2 bases, leaving 11 bases of the junction unmatched. CDR3: CASSFPGQGSSGTEAFF. For the CDR3, the DNA is TGCGCCAGCAGCTTCCCGGGACAGGGGTCTTCGGGCACTGAAGCTTTCTTT.

The sample holds many counts of this clonotype. This sequence joins TRBV5-1 and TRBJ2-7; D perhaps matches TRBD2 (6 bases). V lost 0 bases and J 3 bases, leaving 10 bases between the germline ends. CDR3 length: 14 amino acids. The germline V gene has CDR1 SGHRS and CDR2 YFSETQ. CDR3 nucleotides: TGCGCCAGCAGCTTGGTCGGGAGCTACTACGAGCAGTACTTC. Its translation: CASSLVGSYYEQYF.

In its sample, this clonotype was seen a few times. The chain is built from TRBV19 and TRBJ2-7; TRBD1 agrees at 10 bases. Germline trimming cut 8 bases from V and 2 bases from J; bases unmatched to any gene: 9. The germline V gene has CDR1 LNHDA and CDR2 SQIVND (reference sequence). CDR3 length: 15 amino acids. CDR3 sequence reads: CASAPGTGAPYEQYF. For the CDR3, the DNA is TGTGCCAGTGCTCCCGGGACAGGGGCCCCCTACGAGCAGTACTTC.

This chain links TRBV9 with TRBJ2-1; TRBD1 or TRBD2 may be the D gene (5 bases each). The V end lost 0 bases, the J end lost 8 bases, and 15 bases lay between the germline ends. Germline assignment: CDR1 SGDLS and CDR2 YYNGEE. The CDR3 is 15 residues long. CDR3 sequence reads: CASSVVSGPFHEQFF. The CDR3 nucleotides are TGTGCCAGCAGCGTAGTTTCGGGGCCATTTCATGAGCAGTTCTTC. Variable domain in full (rest from reference TRBV9 and TRBJ2-1): DSGVTQTPKHLITATGQRVTLRCSPRSGDLSVYWYQQSLDQGLQFLIQYYNGEERAKGNILERFSAQQFPDLHSELNLSSLELGDSALYFCASSVVSGPFHEQFFGPGTRLTVL.

This clonotype was seen a handful of times. The chain employs TRBV24-1 and TRBJ2-5; unclear D gene. The V gene's germline CDR1 is KGHDR and CDR2 SFDVKD. The ends were cut back, 2 bases at V and 3 bases at J, with 9 bases in the middle. The CDR3 consists of 14 residues. The CDR3 coding sequence is TGTGCCACCAGTGATTCATTTCCGGAAGAGACCCAGTACTTC. This translates into CATSDSFPEETQYF.

The chain uses TRBV12-3 or TRBV12-4 and TRBJ2-7; 12 nucleotides align to TRBD2. With 5 bases clipped from V and 0 bases from J, the junction kept 11 bases outside the gene matches. The CDR3 covers 18 residues. The CDR3 bases are TGTGCCAGCAGTGGACTAGCGGGAATCCTTTTTCACTCCTACGAGCAGTACTTC. Translating gives CASSGLAGILFHSYEQYF.

The rearrangement joins TRBV12-3 or TRBV12-4 to TRBJ2-5; TRBD2 agrees at 9 bases. The ends lost 5 bases at V and 6 bases at J; junction bases unmatched: 10. This CDR3 has 15 amino acids. The CDR3 DNA is TGTGCCAGCAGTGCCCTTCGGGCTAGCGGGAAGACCCAGTACTTC. It codes for CASSALRASGKTQYF.

The chain recombines TRBV3-1 with TRBJ1-1, with 12 bases identical to TRBD1. The CDR3 totals 15 residues. Unmatched junction bases numbered 2, after V lost 5 bases and J lost 1 base. Germline V CDR1 and CDR2: LGHDT, YNNKEL (reference sequence). The CDR3 sequence is CASSGGQGANTEAFF. DNA of the CDR3: TGTGCCAGCAGCGGGGGACAGGGGGCGAACACTGAAGCTTTCTTT.